A selection of T cell receptor beta chains follows, all from one sample in a study of T-cell memory formation after mild COVID-19. MiXCR, run by TCRdb on the 5' RACE reads, gives a single entry per CDR3 protein. The profile shows fewer than 250,000 distinct CDR3 sequences, under 12% of them singletons. Sequenced material: PBMCs or a T cell subset sorted from them (not recorded which). Receptors were obtained from a man between 18 and 29 years old who had mild COVID-19 (a few samples of this study predate the infection). Cell type and time point are not known. Both conserved end residues are part of each CDR3. A D gene is named only where the DNA matches it firmly. The listing skips clone size in some rows; elsewhere it reads once, few, many or a size class.

v_call,clone_size,cdr3_length,d_call,j_call,cdr3_aa,cdr3_nt
TRBV12-3/TRBV12-4,few,13,NA,TRBJ2-3,CASRWTVSDTQYF,TGTGCCAGCAGATGGACAGTATCAGATACGCAGTATTTT
TRBV5-6,few,15,TRBD1,TRBJ2-2,CASSYGQGRTGELFF,TGTGCCAGCAGCTATGGACAGGGGAGGACCGGGGAGCTGTTTTTT
TRBV7-9,few,16,TRBD2,TRBJ2-5,CASSLRLAGEQETQYF,TGTGCCAGCAGCCTTCGACTAGCGGGGGAACAAGAGACCCAGTACTTC
TRBV18,few,14,NA,TRBJ2-7,CASSPLDSGAEQYF,TGTGCCAGCTCACCACTGGACTCTGGGGCCGAGCAGTACTTC
TRBV7-2,NA,15,NA,TRBJ1-1,CASSLVRGGNTEAFF,TGTGCCAGCAGCTTGGTTCGTGGTGGGAACACTGAAGCTTTCTTT
TRBV14,few,13,NA,TRBJ2-5,CASSLEYQETQYF,TGTGCCAGCAGCCTAGAGTACCAAGAGACCCAGTACTTC
TRBV3-1,many,16,TRBD2,TRBJ2-7,CASSPRTSGLSYEQYF,TGTGCCAGCAGCCCCCGGACTAGCGGACTCTCCTACGAGCAGTACTTC
TRBV7-9,many,14,NA,TRBJ1-3,CASSFTGTGNTIYF,TGTGCCAGCAGCTTCACCGGGACAGGAAACACCATATATTTT
TRBV24-1,few,11,NA,TRBJ2-1,CATSLDNEQFF,TGTGCCACCAGTTTGGACAATGAGCAGTTCTTC
TRBV5-6,many,14,NA,TRBJ2-7,CASSGKDYSYEQYF,TGTGCCAGCAGCGGGAAGGACTACTCCTACGAGCAGTACTTC
TRBV12-3/TRBV12-4,NA,17,TRBD1,TRBJ2-3,CASMTGQGAYGTDTQYF,TGTGCCAGCATGACGGGACAGGGGGCTTATGGCACAGATACGCAGTATTTT
TRBV30,few,11,NA,TRBJ1-2,CAWSPTIGYTF,TGTGCCTGGAGTCCGACAATCGGCTACACCTTC
TRBV6-2/TRBV6-3,NA,14,NA,TRBJ2-5,CASSYDLARETQYF,TGTGCCAGCAGTTACGATTTAGCGAGAGAGACCCAGTACTTC
TRBV5-4,NA,15,NA,TRBJ2-3,CASRPGTPTTDTQYF,TGTGCCAGCAGGCCCGGGACACCAACCACAGATACGCAGTATTTT
TRBV5-1,NA,13,NA,TRBJ1-2,CASSPRETYGYTF,TGCGCCAGCAGCCCGAGGGAGACCTATGGCTACACCTTC
TRBV6-5,few,15,NA,TRBJ1-2,CASSYSYRANYGYTF,TGTGCCAGCAGTTACTCGTACAGGGCCAACTATGGCTACACCTTC
TRBV20-1,few,15,TRBD1,TRBJ1-5,CSAYVGTGTNQPQHF,TGCAGTGCCTATGTGGGGACAGGGACAAATCAGCCCCAGCATTTT
TRBV2,NA,15,NA,TRBJ1-2,CASSPKTYHSLGYTF,TGTGCCAGCAGCCCCAAAACATATCATTCCCTTGGCTACACCTTC
TRBV4-2,few,16,TRBD1,TRBJ1-2,CASSQPQGGRGYGYTF,TGTGCCAGCAGCCAGCCGCAAGGGGGCCGGGGCTATGGCTACACCTTC
TRBV12-3/TRBV12-4,many,14,NA,TRBJ1-1,CASSSGTPNTEAFF,TGTGCCAGCAGTTCCGGGACACCGAACACTGAAGCTTTCTTT
TRBV15,few,17,TRBD1,TRBJ1-1,CATSRDFGQGVNTEAFF,TGTGCCACCAGCAGAGATTTCGGACAGGGGGTAAACACTGAAGCTTTCTTT
TRBV6-4,many,14,TRBD2,TRBJ2-2,CASSEGLATGELFF,TGTGCCAGCAGTGAGGGACTAGCCACCGGGGAGCTGTTTTTT
TRBV5-5,few,14,TRBD1,TRBJ2-2,CASRPGQGTGELFF,TGTGCCAGCCGACCAGGACAGGGCACCGGGGAGCTGTTTTTT
TRBV7-3,few,15,TRBD2,TRBJ2-5,CASSSGASGGGTQYF,TGTGCCAGCAGTTCAGGAGCTAGCGGGGGAGGGACCCAGTACTTC
TRBV9,few,16,TRBD1,TRBJ1-1,CASSVGGTEANTEAFF,TGTGCCAGCAGCGTAGGGGGGACAGAGGCCAACACTGAAGCTTTCTTT
TRBV9,NA,12,NA,TRBJ1-3,CASSVQGNTIYF,TGTGCCAGCAGCGTACAAGGAAACACCATATATTTT
TRBV7-9,NA,13,NA,TRBJ1-2,CASSLLNTWGYTF,TGTGCCAGCAGCTTACTTAACACCTGGGGCTACACCTTC
TRBV2,few,12,NA,TRBJ1-4,CASNKRGGRLFF,TGTGCCAGCAATAAGAGGGGGGGAAGACTGTTTTTT
TRBV10-1,few,13,NA,TRBJ2-3,CASSLAGAGTQYF,TGCGCCAGCAGCTTGGCAGGGGCAGGCACGCAGTATTTT
TRBV7-9,NA,15,TRBD1,TRBJ2-7,CASSLDRFIFHEQYF,TGTGCCAGCAGCCTGGACAGGTTCATCTTCCACGAGCAGTACTTC
TRBV12-3/TRBV12-4,few,12,NA,TRBJ2-4,CASRKGKNIQYF,TGTGCCAGCAGGAAGGGCAAAAACATTCAGTACTTC
TRBV20-1,few,14,NA,TRBJ2-2,CSAEIAANTGELFF,TGCAGTGCAGAGATAGCGGCGAACACCGGGGAGCTGTTTTTT
TRBV24-1,few,16,NA,TRBJ2-1,CATSDSTGARYNEQFF,TGTGCCACCAGTGATTCTACGGGGGCCCGCTACAATGAGCAGTTCTTC
TRBV4-1,NA,16,TRBD2,TRBJ2-1,CASSQALAGAYNEQFF,TGCGCCAGCAGCCAAGCTCTAGCGGGGGCGTACAATGAGCAGTTCTTC
TRBV7-8,few,14,NA,TRBJ2-3,CASTLGGDADTQYF,TGTGCCAGCACCCTAGGGGGGGACGCAGATACGCAGTATTTT
TRBV4-1,NA,18,TRBD2,TRBJ2-3,CASSQESLAGGSTDTQYF,TGCGCCAGCAGCCAAGAATCCCTAGCGGGGGGAAGCACAGATACGCAGTATTTT
TRBV4-3,few,15,NA,TRBJ2-7,CASAGRQGEGYEQYF,TGCGCCAGCGCTGGACGGCAGGGTGAGGGATACGAGCAGTACTTC
TRBV4-2,few,15,NA,TRBJ1-1,CASSQVGRESIGTFF,TGTGCCAGCAGCCAAGTTGGCAGGGAGAGTATCGGAACTTTCTTT
TRBV12-3/TRBV12-4,few,15,TRBD2,TRBJ2-1,CASSRTSGGHNEQFF,TGTGCCAGCAGTCGGACTAGCGGGGGGCACAATGAGCAGTTCTTC
TRBV3-1,many,11,NA,TRBJ2-5,CASSQEKTQYF,TGTGCCAGCAGCCAAGAGAAGACCCAGTACTTC
TRBV9,NA,13,NA,TRBJ1-2,CASTPGANYGYTF,TGTGCCAGCACCCCAGGAGCTAACTATGGCTACACCTTC
TRBV15,few,13,NA,TRBJ2-5,CATSSQGQETQYF,TGTGCCACCAGCTCCCAGGGCCAAGAGACCCAGTACTTC
TRBV5-1,few,15,TRBD2,TRBJ2-1,CASKAAGATYNEQFF,TGCGCCAGCAAGGCAGCGGGAGCTACATACAATGAGCAGTTCTTC
TRBV20-1,NA,13,TRBD2,TRBJ2-1,CSARAGGFNEQFF,TGCAGTGCTAGAGCGGGGGGGTTTAATGAGCAGTTCTTC
TRBV4-2,few,14,TRBD2,TRBJ2-1,CASSQVLAGDEQFF,TGTGCCAGCAGCCAAGTGTTAGCGGGGGATGAGCAGTTCTTC
TRBV4-2,NA,16,TRBD2,TRBJ2-2,CASSHELAGGTGELFF,TGTGCCAGCAGCCATGAACTAGCGGGAGGCACCGGGGAGCTGTTTTTT